This note documents a single T cell receptor beta chain sequence. Its antigen is not known. This sample stems from a study of T-cell memory formation after mild COVID-19. Study background: The two donors had largely donor-specific TCR clusters.

TCRdb analysed the 5' RACE reads with MiXCR anew, one entry per CDR3 protein. This sample has approximately 100,000 distinct CDR3 sequences, with 25% found just once. Points from the study as a whole: Within pre-infection memory, some responding clones were found, suggesting cross-reactive memory joined.

The CDR3 covers 15 residues. The J segment lost 0 bases and the V segment lost 3 bases, leaving 2 bases of the junction unmatched. The V gene's germline CDR1 is SGDLS and CDR2 YYNGEE. The TCR originated in a man between 18 and 29 years old who had mild COVID-19 (a few samples of this study predate the infection). Cell type and time point are not known. Sequences were obtained from PBMCs or a T cell subset sorted from them (not recorded which). The V call is TRBV9, the J call TRBJ1-2, with 10 bases aligning to TRBD1. In nucleotides, the CDR3 is TGTGCCAGCAGCGGACAGGGGGCCGCTAACTATGGCTACACCTTC. Translated, it gives CASSGQGAANYGYTF.